This TCR beta chain was sequenced during a study of blood T cell repertoires in COVID-19. Study details: COVID-19 samples collected from the United States, Italy and Spain covered acute and convalescent phases.

Assay: immunoSEQ multiplex PCR; the TCRdb copy retains only in-frame clones and omits some. The sample lists 95,000 to 120,000 clones, 65% to 80% seen once, with 1.8% in the top ten. V was cut by 4 bases and J by 8 bases, with 12 bases left in between. The V gene's germline CDR1 is SGHRS and CDR2 YFSETQ. This CDR3 region has 12 residues. The TCR sequence derives from a woman aged 35 to 49 with acute or convalescent COVID-19. V is TRBV5-1 and J is TRBJ1-2; possibly TRBD1 for D (6 bases). The sequenced sample consisted of peripheral blood. CDR3 amino acids: CASSPEGEGYTF. The CDR3 nucleotides are TGCGCCAGCAGCCCCGAGGGGGAGGGCTACACCTTC.